The entry below describes one T cell receptor (beta chain). This specimen belongs to a study of blood T cell repertoires in COVID-19. Background on the study: COVID-19 samples collected from the United States, Italy and Spain covered acute and convalescent phases. T cells, B-cell-depleted T cells, or PBMCs provided the cDNA or gDNA that served as material.

Recruited during active infection, patients (from Seattle) were subsequently followed longitudinally. In the original analysis: Reference gene primer amplification yielded estimated nucleated cell counts. Sequencing was performed with immunoSEQ multiplex PCR; in TCRdb, only in-frame clones are kept and a portion is missing. That table is the source of V, J and clone size, and D and trimming were worked out from the DNA. Here the sample spans 250,000 to 300,000 clones, 75% to 90% being singletons. The TCR originated in a woman aged 70-85 years with COVID-19, enrolled during active disease. Sequencing was performed on peripheral blood.

The CDR3: CATSRDRLGRITSNTEAFF. CDR3 DNA sequence: TGTGCCACCAGCAGAGATCGGCTGGGCAGGATTACATCGAACACTGAAGCTTTCTTT. The chain combines TRBV15 with TRBJ1-1; D uncertain. In germline, CDR1 is LNHNV, CDR2 YYDKDF (reference sequence). The CDR3 consists of 19 residues. Trimming pared 0 bases from V and 1 base from J, leaving 21 bases between.